This T cell receptor beta chain is drawn from a study of Ad26.COV2.S vaccination and SARS-CoV-2 variants. As regards this clone: No antigen is known for it.

Overall study results and limits: Recipients given vaccine exceeded placebo recipients in spike-specific TCR breadth. Breadth and depth estimates from TCRs may understate total T cell responses.

Measured with immunoSEQ multiplex PCR; TCRdb has only the in-frame clones, and not every one. The data hold around 140,000 clones, with 80% to 90% observed a single time. V was trimmed by 4 bases and J by 5 bases, leaving 15 bases between them. Germline-derived CDR1 and CDR2 are SEHNR and FQNEAQ (reference sequence). The CDR3 length is 15 residues. The sequencing used peripheral blood, collected after recovery from COVID-19. The source of this sequence is a human donor who had recovered from COVID-19. The V and J genes are TRBV7-9 and TRBJ1-5, with D possibly matching TRBD1 (6 bases). CDR3 sequence (DNA): TGTGCCAGCAGCTGGGGGGCAGGGGCGGATCAGCCCCAGCATTTT. Amino acid sequence: CASSWGAGADQPQHF.